This is a list of T cell receptor beta chains from one sample in a study of T cell responses to AZD1222 COVID-19 vaccine. The data were produced by immunoSEQ multiplex PCR, yet TCRdb's version contains in-frame clones alone and is incomplete. The data show over 75,000 clones, approximately 89% seen once. The source material was peripheral blood, sampled on day 0 of AZD1222 vaccination. All receptors come from an adult in good health. CDR3s include the opening cysteine and the closing phenylalanine or tryptophan. Each record gives: D gene, J gene, V gene, clone size, CDR3 length, CDR3 DNA, CDR3 protein. The D gene is left open where the match is weak. The listing skips clone size in some rows; elsewhere it reads once, few, many or a size class.

TRBD2	TRBJ2-3	TRBV3-1/TRBV3-2	-	14	TGTGCCAGCAGCCAACTAGCGGGGGGGGATACGCAGTATTTT	CASSQLAGGDTQYF
-	TRBJ1-3	TRBV4-1	-	15	TGCGCCAGCAGCCAAGGGGCGTCCTCTGGAAACACCATATATTTT	CASSQGASSGNTIYF
-	TRBJ1-2	TRBV12-3/TRBV12-4	once	13	TGTGCCAGCAGTAGTGGTAACAGGAATGGCTACACCTTC	CASSSGNRNGYTF
-	TRBJ2-2	TRBV5-1	-	15	TGCGCCAGCAGCTTGTTCCGGGAGAAAACCGGGGAGCTGTTTTTT	CASSLFREKTGELFF
TRBD1	TRBJ1-1	TRBV2	-	12	TGTGCCAGCAGGTCAGGGGGCACTGAAGCTTTCTTT	CASRSGGTEAFF
-	TRBJ1-4	TRBV11-2	-	14	TGTGCCAGCAGCTTATCCACAGGTGGTGAAAAACTGTTTTTT	CASSLSTGGEKLFF
-	TRBJ2-5	TRBV6-1	-	16	TGTGCCAGCAGTGAACTTTCTGCAGGGCACCAAGAGACCCAGTACTTC	CASSELSAGHQETQYF
TRBD2	TRBJ2-2	TRBV5-4	-	15	TGTGCCAGCAGCAGGGGGACTAGCGACACCGGGGAGCTGTTTTTT	CASSRGTSDTGELFF
-	TRBJ1-6	TRBV19	-	9	TGTGCCCGCCGATCACCCCTCCACTTT	CARRSPLHF
-	TRBJ1-1	TRBV6-5	-	15	TGTGCCAGCAGTTACGGGGTCAGGCAGAACACTGAAGCTTTCTTT	CASSYGVRQNTEAFF
-	TRBJ1-1	TRBV10-3	-	11	TGTGCCATCAGTGTGGGGACTGAAGCTTTCTTT	CAISVGTEAFF
-	TRBJ2-2	TRBV30	-	12	TGTGCCTGGAGTCGTACATCCGGGGAGCTGTTTTTT	CAWSRTSGELFF
-	TRBJ1-3	TRBV12-3/TRBV12-4	-	11	TGTGCCAGCAGTTTGGGAGGCACCATATATTTT	CASSLGGTIYF
-	TRBJ2-2	TRBV11-3	-	15	TGTGCCAGCTCGCCCGGGGCAGCGGACACCGGGGAGCTGTTTTTT	CASSPGAADTGELFF
-	TRBJ1-2	TRBV12-3/TRBV12-4	-	13	TGTGCCAGCAGTCACCAGGGACTCGATGGCTACACCTTC	CASSHQGLDGYTF
-	TRBJ2-7	TRBV12-3/TRBV12-4	-	11	TGTGCCAGCAGTCGACAGAGAGAGCAGTACTTC	CASSRQREQYF
-	TRBJ2-7	TRBV3-1/TRBV3-2	-	13	TGTGCCAGCAGGCTTGGGACTGTGAGCGAGCAGTACTTC	CASRLGTVSEQYF
TRBD1	TRBJ2-5	TRBV11-2	-	14	TGTGCCAGCAACCCGGGACAGGGGCCCGAGACCCAGTACTTC	CASNPGQGPETQYF
-	TRBJ1-1	TRBV11-2	-	14	TGTGCCAGCAGCTTAGGAGCGGCGTACACTGAAGCTTTCTTT	CASSLGAAYTEAFF
-	TRBJ2-7	TRBV4-1	-	18	TGCGCCAGCAGCCAAGATCCCACCTCAGGTCTAAGCTCCTACGAGCAGTACTTC	CASSQDPTSGLSSYEQYF
-	TRBJ1-1	TRBV27	-	13	TGTGCCAGCTACGGTCAGGCCTCCACTGAAGCTTTCTTT	CASYGQASTEAFF
-	TRBJ2-1	TRBV5-4	-	16	TGTGCCAGCAGCTTGGTCGGGCAGGGGTCTGGTGGGGAGCAGTTCTTC	CASSLVGQGSGGEQFF
TRBD2	TRBJ2-7	TRBV5-4	few	16	TGTGCCAGCAGCTCCGGGACTAGCGGGGTACTCTACGAGCAGTACTTC	CASSSGTSGVLYEQYF
TRBD1	TRBJ2-7	TRBV5-1	-	15	TGCGCCAGCAGCCCGTGGACAGGGCCTACCTACGAGCAGTACTTC	CASSPWTGPTYEQYF
-	TRBJ2-5	TRBV5-6	once	14	TGTGCCAGCAGCTTGACAGGATCCCAAGAGACCCAGTACTTC	CASSLTGSQETQYF
-	TRBJ2-2	TRBV19	-	16	TGTGCCAGTAGGCCCCCAGGGGTCCGGAACACCGGGGAGCTGTTTTTT	CASRPPGVRNTGELFF
-	TRBJ2-5	TRBV21-1	-	18	TGTGCCAGCAGCAAATACCCCCTAGCGGGCCAGACCCAAGAGACCCAGTACTTC	CASSKYPLAGQTQETQYF
-	TRBJ1-4	TRBV30	-	14	TGTGCCTGGAGTGTACTGGCGGCTAGGGAAAAACTGTTTTTT	CAWSVLAAREKLFF
-	TRBJ1-2	TRBV6-6	few	18	TGTGCCAGCAGTCAACCGGGGCCCGTAAATGCAGCTAACTATGGCTACACCTTC	CASSQPGPVNAANYGYTF
-	TRBJ1-2	TRBV6-1	few	13	TGTGCCAGCAGTGAAAGACAGGTTTTTGGCTACACCTTC	CASSERQVFGYTF
-	TRBJ1-5	TRBV10-3	-	15	TGTGCCATCAGGGCCGACGGAGATAGCAATCAGCCCCAGCATTTT	CAIRADGDSNQPQHF
TRBD2	TRBJ2-1	TRBV5-5	-	19	TGTGCCAGCAGCTCCCGACTAGCGGGGGCCTCGAGCTCCTACAATGAGCAGTTCTTC	CASSSRLAGASSSYNEQFF
-	TRBJ1-4	TRBV7-7	-	13	TGTGCCAGCAGCTTAGGGGAGGGACAAAAACTGTTTTTT	CASSLGEGQKLFF
-	TRBJ1-5	TRBV19	-	12	TGTGCCAGTAGTATGCAATATCAGCCCCAGCATTTT	CASSMQYQPQHF
-	TRBJ1-1	TRBV2	-	14	TGTGCCAGCAGGGATTTGGCCCTCCACACTGAAGCTTTCTTT	CASRDLALHTEAFF
-	TRBJ2-3	TRBV5-1	-	13	TGCGCCAGCAGCTTGGAACCCCAGGGTACGCAGTATTTT	CASSLEPQGTQYF
TRBD2	TRBJ2-1	TRBV6-5	once	15	TGTGCCAGCAGTCGCCCCGGGACTAGCGGCAATGAGCAGTTCTTC	CASSRPGTSGNEQFF
TRBD1	TRBJ1-2	TRBV7-9	-	13	TGTGCCAGCAGCTTAGGACAGGGATATGGCTACACCTTC	CASSLGQGYGYTF
-	TRBJ2-4	TRBV3-1/TRBV3-2	-	14	TGTGCCAGCAGCCAAGAACCGTTCGGGGACATTCAGTACTTC	CASSQEPFGDIQYF
-	TRBJ2-7	TRBV12-5	-	15	TGTGCTAGTGGTTGGGACCCGCCGGACCACTACGAGCAGTACTTC	CASGWDPPDHYEQYF
-	TRBJ1-1	TRBV6-5	-	14	TGTGCCAGCAGTTATGGAGGGGTGGACACTGAAGCTTTCTTT	CASSYGGVDTEAFF
-	TRBJ1-1	TRBV3-1/TRBV3-2	-	15	TGTGCCAGCAGCCAGAAAAGACAGGCGAACACTGAAGCTTTCTTT	CASSQKRQANTEAFF
-	TRBJ2-1	TRBV5-4	-	14	TGTGCCAGCAGCTTGGTCGGGGGCCAATATGAGCAGTTCTTC	CASSLVGGQYEQFF
-	TRBJ1-6	TRBV10-2	few	14	TGCGCCAGCAGTGGGGGTCAGAATAATTCACCCCTCCACTTT	CASSGGQNNSPLHF
-	TRBJ2-3	TRBV28	-	13	TGTGCCAGCAACCCATCGCAGACAGATACGCAGTATTTT	CASNPSQTDTQYF
-	TRBJ1-5	TRBV27	-	13	TGTGCCAGCAGTCACACAGGAGTTCAGCCCCAGCATTTT	CASSHTGVQPQHF
TRBD2	TRBJ2-3	TRBV4-1	few	16	TGCGCCAGCAGCCAAACCGGGACTAGCGGCACAGATACGCAGTATTTT	CASSQTGTSGTDTQYF
TRBD2	TRBJ2-1	TRBV4-1	-	19	TGCGCCAGCAGCCATCCGGGACTAGCGGGAGGTAGCTCCTACAATGAGCAGTTCTTC	CASSHPGLAGGSSYNEQFF
-	TRBJ2-7	TRBV2	-	13	TGTGCCAGCAGTGTAGGAAGGGATAGCGAGCAGTACTTC	CASSVGRDSEQYF
TRBD2	TRBJ2-7	TRBV7-9	-	14	TGTGCCAGCAGCCCCGGGACTATCTCCTACGAGCAGTACTTC	CASSPGTISYEQYF
-	TRBJ1-5	TRBV6-2/TRBV6-3	few	16	TGTGCCAGCAGCCCCACAACGGACAGTAGCAATCAGCCCCAGCATTTT	CASSPTTDSSNQPQHF